This T cell receptor beta chain was profiled in a study of T cells of healthy individuals. The V gene's germline CDR1 is MNHEY and CDR2 SVGEGT. The CDR3 length is 13 residues. The V end was cut by 6 bases, the J end by 7 bases, with 15 bases between. TCRdb ran MiXCR on the 5' RACE reads and lists one entry per CDR3 protein. The sample has about 100,000 distinct CDR3 sequences; roughly 18% are singletons. The TCR comes from a human donor in good health. The chain has TRBV6-2 or TRBV6-3 and TRBJ2-5, with D hard to call. CDR3 DNA: TGTGCCAGCAGACAGACCACCTGGGGGACCCAGTACTTC. Protein sequence: CASRQTTWGTQYF.